A selection of T cell receptor beta chains follows, all from one sample in a study of OX40 agonist ivuxolimab in advanced cancers. Sequencing was performed with immunoSEQ multiplex PCR; in TCRdb, only in-frame clones are kept and a portion is missing. This repertoire shows approximately 59,000 clones, over 70% found once; its top ten account for 3.5%. Sequencing used CD4+ or CD8+ T cells sorted from blood, obtained in a trial of the OX40 agonist ivuxolimab. The origin of the receptors is an adult with an advanced solid tumor such as melanoma, head and neck, liver or kidney cancer. Both conserved end residues are part of each CDR3. The order of the fields is D gene, CDR3 length, V gene, J gene, clone size, CDR3 protein, CDR3 DNA. The D gene is left open where the match is weak. A clone size is listed for some rows: how often the clone was seen (once, few, many), or a class if it is expanded.

NA	17	TRBV5-6	TRBJ2-5	once	CASSLRDNKPLARTQYF	TGTGCCAGCAGCTTGAGGGATAATAAGCCCCTAGCGAGGACCCAGTACTTC
NA	15	TRBV2	TRBJ1-1	NA	CASSVVGLMNTEAFF	TGTGCCAGCAGTGTCGTTGGCCTCATGAACACTGAAGCTTTCTTT
NA	12	TRBV15	TRBJ2-3	NA	CATRDNTDTQYF	TGTGCCACCCGGGACAACACAGATACGCAGTATTTT
NA	13	TRBV11-2	TRBJ1-1	once	CASSLVAAVEAFF	TGTGCCAGCAGCTTAGTGGCAGCCGTTGAAGCTTTCTTT
NA	18	TRBV18	TRBJ2-7	NA	CASSSLTGRSGSGREQYF	TGTGCCAGCTCTTCGTTGACAGGGAGGAGCGGGAGCGGCCGCGAGCAGTACTTC
NA	15	TRBV13	TRBJ2-3	NA	CASSLVVPIPDTQYF	TGTGCCAGCAGCTTAGTAGTACCTATTCCAGATACGCAGTATTTT
NA	12	TRBV10-3	TRBJ2-5	NA	CAISDAAETQYF	TGTGCCATCAGTGACGCCGCGGAGACCCAGTACTTC
NA	15	TRBV9	TRBJ2-7	NA	CASSVVDGPSYEQYF	TGTGCCAGCAGCGTAGTTGACGGCCCGTCCTACGAGCAGTACTTC
TRBD2	15	TRBV27	TRBJ2-7	NA	CASSLLAGVTYEQYF	TGTGCCAGCAGTTTATTGGCGGGGGTCACTTACGAGCAGTACTTC
NA	14	TRBV27	TRBJ1-1	few	CASSPRFVGTEAFF	TGTGCCAGCAGTCCCAGATTCGTGGGAACTGAAGCTTTCTTT
NA	12	TRBV6-5	TRBJ1-5	NA	CASSSLQGVQHF	TGTGCCAGCAGTTCTCTACAGGGAGTCCAGCATTTT
TRBD2	15	TRBV19	TRBJ2-5	NA	CASSPSGGQGETQYF	TGTGCCAGTAGCCCCAGCGGGGGTCAGGGAGAGACCCAGTACTTC
TRBD2	15	TRBV7-9	TRBJ2-1	NA	CASSRLAGSYNEQFF	TGTGCCAGCAGCAGGCTAGCGGGATCCTACAATGAGCAGTTCTTC
NA	15	TRBV18	TRBJ1-1	NA	CASSPRDGGEAEAFF	TGTGCCAGCTCACCCAGGGATGGGGGGGAAGCTGAAGCTTTCTTT
NA	13	TRBV19	TRBJ2-3	NA	CASLQRGTDTQYF	TGTGCCAGTCTACAAAGAGGCACAGATACGCAGTATTTT
TRBD2	15	TRBV7-8	TRBJ2-5	NA	CASSLAGTSEETQYF	TGTGCCAGCAGCTTAGCCGGGACTAGCGAGGAGACCCAGTACTTC
NA	13	TRBV7-9	TRBJ1-5	NA	CASSFSSNQPQHF	TGTGCCAGCAGCTTTTCTAGCAATCAGCCCCAGCATTTT
TRBD1	15	TRBV6-6	TRBJ1-4	NA	CASTDPTGGGEKLFF	TGTGCCAGCACCGACCCGACAGGGGGCGGCGAAAAACTGTTTTTT
TRBD2	16	TRBV4-2	TRBJ2-1	NA	CASSQSYSSGYNEQFF	TGTGCCAGCAGCCAATCCTATTCTAGCGGCTACAATGAGCAGTTCTTC
NA	12	TRBV30	TRBJ1-6	NA	CAWSGVNSPLHF	TGTGCCTGGAGTGGGGTTAATTCACCCCTCCACTTT
NA	16	TRBV4-1	TRBJ2-1	NA	CASSQDWGSHYNEQFF	TGCGCCAGCAGCCAAGACTGGGGATCACACTACAATGAGCAGTTCTTC
NA	17	TRBV2	TRBJ1-1	once	CASRTPAGSGWVAEAFF	TGTGCCAGCCGAACCCCAGCTGGGAGCGGGTGGGTCGCTGAAGCTTTCTTT
NA	12	TRBV6-1	TRBJ2-7	once	CAARGALYEQYF	TGTGCCGCCAGGGGGGCGCTTTACGAGCAGTACTTC